The 30 T cell receptor beta chains listed next were all sequenced from one sample in a study of CD8 T cells in Susac syndrome. The RNA input was roughly 0.45 to 1 ug, and it was reverse transcribed with random hexamers. TCRdb processed the immunoSEQ multiplex PCR reads anew with MiXCR; each CDR3 protein has one entry. The data hold around 270,000 distinct CDR3 sequences, with roughly 85% observed a single time. The sample consisted of CD8+ T cells from PBMCs. The origin of the receptors is a human donor with multiple sclerosis.

This chain joins TRBV11-2 and TRBJ2-1; TRBD2 matches 12 bases. The CDR3 spans 15 residues. The V and J ends lost 5 bases and 6 bases, in that order; junction bases with no gene match: 5. Germline V gene data show CDR1 as SGHAT and CDR2 as FQNNGV. This chain's CDR3 is CASSPTSGGRNEQFF. CDR3 DNA: TGTGCCAGCAGCCCGACTAGCGGGGGACGCAATGAGCAGTTCTTC.

The chain couples TRBV7-9 to TRBJ1-4; the D is unclear. Germline V gene lookup returns CDR1 SEHNR and CDR2 FQNEAQ (reference sequence). The CDR3 covers 14 residues. Between the trimmed V and J ends, which lost 2 bases and 7 bases, there was a span of 11 bases. CDR3: CASSLNQEGEKLFF. CDR3 DNA: TGTGCCAGCAGCTTAAACCAGGAGGGTGAAAAACTGTTTTTT.

V gene TRBV4-2 combines with J gene TRBJ2-7, with a tentative D call TRBD2 (6 bases). The CDR3 runs 14 residues. Trimming removed 4 bases from V and 7 bases from J, with 17 bases in between. CDR1 and CDR2 (germline): LGHNA, YNFKEQ. The CDR3 DNA is TGTGCCAGCAGCCCTCGCACGGGAGAGGGGGAGCAGTACTTC. It is translated as CASSPRTGEGEQYF.

This clonotype was seen only once. The J gene is TRBJ2-7, the V gene TRBV20-1, with 11 bases lining up with TRBD2. Germline loops: CDR1 DFQATT, CDR2 SNEGSKA (reference sequence). The junction had 14 bases not matched to a gene; V was cut back by 1 base and J by 3 bases. The CDR3 length is 18 residues. CDR3 DNA sequence: TGCAGTGCTAGAGGTCCCCTTTATACTAGCGGGAGAAGCTACGAGCAGTACTTC. This sequence encodes CSARGPLYTSGRSYEQYF.

The chain carries TRBV19 and TRBJ2-2, with TRBD2 matching over 8 bases. V lost 4 bases, J lost 5 bases, and 9 bases stayed unmatched. From germline, CDR1 is LNHDA and CDR2 SQIVND (reference sequence). This CDR3 contains 16 residues. For the CDR3, the DNA is TGTGCCAGTAGTACGCCGGGACTAGTCCTGACCGGGGAGCTGTTTTTT. Residues: CASSTPGLVLTGELFF.

This rearrangement joins TRBV4-1 to TRBJ2-7, with D unclear. Trimming removed 2 bases from V and 1 base from J, with 12 bases in between. There are 15 residues in the CDR3. Germline V CDR1 and CDR2: MGHRA, YSYEKL. The CDR3 sequence: CASSQIPRPSYEQYF. The CDR3 DNA is TGCGCCAGCAGCCAAATTCCCCGTCCATCCTACGAGCAGTACTTC.

CDR3 in amino acids: CASSDRFRDEQFF. In DNA form, the CDR3 reads TGTGCCAGCAGCGACCGTTTCAGGGATGAGCAGTTCTTC. The chain carries TRBV6-2 or TRBV6-3 and TRBJ2-1; D might be TRBD1 (5 bases). Germline V lookup: CDR1 MNHEY, CDR2 SVGEGT. Trimming pared 6 bases from V and 8 bases from J, leaving 14 bases between. This CDR3 has 13 amino acids.

The chain joins TRBV9 to TRBJ1-2, with D possibly TRBD1 on 6 matching bases. Trimming took off 0 bases at V and 4 bases at J, with 10 bases between the two ends. This CDR3 spans 14 amino acids. Germline assignment: CDR1 SGDLS and CDR2 YYNGEE. Written as DNA, the CDR3 is TGTGCCAGCAGCGTAGCTGAGGGGGGCTATGGCTACACCTTC. The encoded protein is CASSVAEGGYGYTF. The full variable domain, its missing parts supplied by reference TRBV9 and TRBJ1-2, is DSGVTQTPKHLITATGQRVTLRCSPRSGDLSVYWYQQSLDQGLQFLIQYYNGEERAKGNILERFSAQQFPDLHSELNLSSLELGDSALYFCASSVAEGGYGYTFGSGTRLTVV.

This clonotype was seen only once. This rearrangement joins TRBV18 to TRBJ2-7, with TRBD1 identical over 7 bases. The CDR3 runs to 19 residues. Germline CDR1 reads KGHSH; CDR2 reads LQKENI. The junction had 21 bases not matched to a gene; V was cut back by 3 bases and J by 4 bases. For the CDR3, the DNA is TGTGCCAGCTCACCCCAACTCCGGGACAGCGGCTCAGGACGATACGAGCAGTACTTC. Translating it yields CASSPQLRDSGSGRYEQYF. The variable domain in full, completed from reference TRBV18 and TRBJ2-7, reads NAGVMQNPRHLVRRRGQEARLRCSPMKGHSHVYWYRQLPEEGLKFMVYLQKENIIDESGMPKERFSAEFPKEGPSILRIQQVVRGDSAAYFCASSPQLRDSGSGRYEQYFGPGTRLTVT.

The chain is built from TRBV7-2 and TRBJ2-7; 8 nucleotides match TRBD1. The CDR3 runs 14 residues. V lost 5 bases to trimming and J lost 4 bases; unmatched junction nucleotides: 7. Germline CDR1 reads SGHTA; CDR2 reads FQGNSA. CDR3 region: CASSAYRGLYEQYF. The CDR3 DNA sequence: TGTGCCAGCAGCGCATACAGGGGGTTGTACGAGCAGTACTTC.

The chain links TRBV12-3 or TRBV12-4 to TRBJ2-3; D is perhaps TRBD1 or TRBD2 (5 bases each). CDR3 size: 15 residues. The V gene lost 3 bases and the J gene lost 2 bases, with 12 bases spanning the gap. The CDR3 coding sequence is TGTGCCAGCAGTTTGAGGGGCCCCCACACAGATACGCAGTATTTT. It codes for CASSLRGPHTDTQYF.

The V and J genes are TRBV19 and TRBJ2-5, with D uncertain. V gave up 9 bases and J gave up 2 bases, with 13 bases separating them. The germline gives CDR1 LNHDA, CDR2 SQIVND (reference sequence). The CDR3 contains 13 residues. This chain's CDR3 is CASGLGSQETQYF. CDR3 nucleotide sequence: TGTGCCAGCGGATTGGGCAGTCAAGAGACCCAGTACTTC.

The CDR3 spells CASSLAPEETQYF. DNA for the CDR3: TGCGCCAGCAGCTTGGCCCCCGAAGAGACCCAGTACTTC. The rearrangement uses TRBV5-1 and TRBJ2-5; no definite D call. Trimming took off 0 bases at V and 3 bases at J, with 6 bases between the two ends. The CDR3 runs to 13 residues. Germline-derived CDR1 and CDR2 are SGHRS and YFSETQ.

The chain joins TRBV5-1 to TRBJ1-2; possible D gene TRBD1, 5 bases. The CDR3 totals 16 residues. Between the trimmed V and J ends, which lost 4 bases and 1 base, there was a span of 17 bases. The germline gives CDR1 SGHRS, CDR2 YFSETQ. Here the CDR3 reads CASSITPGQGNYGYTF. The CDR3 DNA sequence: TGCGCCAGCAGCATAACCCCAGGGCAGGGTAACTATGGCTACACCTTC.

V is TRBV20-1 and J is TRBJ2-7, with TRBD2 matching 9 bases. The CDR3 extends over 14 amino acids. V shed 3 bases and J 3 bases; nucleotides not matched to a gene: 6. The germline V gene encodes CDR1 DFQATT and CDR2 SNEGSKA (reference sequence). The CDR3, as DNA: TGCAGTGCTAGTTTCGCGGGAGGGCACTACGAGCAGTACTTC. Its protein is CSASFAGGHYEQYF.

CDR3 nucleotide sequence: TGCGCCAGCAGCCAAGATAGGTCGTCGCGGGCGGCCCAGCATTTT. The encoded protein is CASSQDRSSRAAQHF. The chain couples TRBV4-3 to TRBJ1-5; D uncertain. Trimming removed 0 bases from V and 11 bases from J, with 17 bases in between. Per germline, CDR1 LGHNA and CDR2 YSLEER. The CDR3 runs 15 residues.

The V call is TRBV5-6, the J call TRBJ1-5; unclear D gene. This CDR3 comprises 19 residues. CDR1 and CDR2 (germline): SGHDT, YYEEEE. The ends were cut back, 0 bases at V and 2 bases at J, with 21 bases in the middle. CDR3 residues: CASSLGGADRVYGNQPQHF. The CDR3 coding sequence is TGTGCCAGCAGCTTGGGAGGAGCGGATAGGGTATATGGCAATCAGCCCCAGCATTTT. Drawing the rest from reference TRBV5-6 and TRBJ1-5, the complete variable domain is DAGVTQSPTHLIKTRGQQVTLRCSPKSGHDTVSWYQQALGQGPQFIFQYYEEEERQRGNFPDRFSGHQFPNYSSELNVNALLLGDSALYLCASSLGGADRVYGNQPQHFGDGTRLSIL.

V usage is TRBV20-1 and J usage is TRBJ2-1, with 12 bases matching TRBD2. This CDR3 contains 16 residues. Germline CDR1 and CDR2: DFQATT and SNEGSKA (reference sequence). V shed 0 bases, J shed 5 bases, and the junction held 5 bases outside the gene matches. The CDR3 sequence: CSARDARTSGDNEQFF. The CDR3 bases are TGCAGTGCTAGAGATGCCAGGACTAGCGGGGACAATGAGCAGTTCTTC.

V is TRBV6-1 and J is TRBJ2-5, with D maybe TRBD2 (6 bases). Trimming stripped 6 bases from V and 4 bases from J, with 24 bases between. The CDR3 extends over 17 amino acids. Germline V gives CDR1 MNHNS, CDR2 SASEGT. CDR3 residues: CASSLDGTGPLGETQYF. DNA of the CDR3: TGTGCCAGCAGCCTCGATGGGACTGGCCCTCTGGGAGAGACCCAGTACTTC.

This sequence joins TRBV14 and TRBJ1-3, with unresolved D. From germline, CDR1 is SGHDN and CDR2 FVKESK. The ends were cut back, 1 base at V and 2 bases at J, with 6 bases in the middle. This CDR3 comprises 14 residues. The CDR3 sequence: CASSQASPGNTIYF. The CDR3 DNA follows: TGTGCCAGCAGCCAAGCCTCCCCTGGAAACACCATATATTTT.

This clonotype was observed a single time. The chain is built from TRBV25-1 and TRBJ2-5; TRBD2 agrees at 11 bases. CDR3 length: 15 amino acids. Looked up from germline, CDR1 is MGHDK and CDR2 is SYGVNS. After removal of 2 bases from V and 2 bases from J, the junction contained 1 base not matched to a gene. The CDR3 DNA reads TGTGCCAGCAGTGAAGGGACTAGCGGACAAGAGACCCAGTACTTC. Protein sequence: CASSEGTSGQETQYF.

V gene TRBV7-9 combines with J gene TRBJ1-4; the D is unclear. CDR1 is SEHNR, CDR2 FQNEAQ, per germline (reference sequence). V was clipped by 6 bases and J by 8 bases, with 13 bases between them. This CDR3 has 13 residues. The DNA of the CDR3 is TGTGCCAGCAGTGAGTCCTTAGGCGAAAAACTGTTTTTT. This sequence encodes CASSESLGEKLFF.

The chain joins TRBV30 to TRBJ1-6; D unclear. The CDR3 is 18 amino acids. The V end lost 0 bases, the J end lost 12 bases, and 27 bases lay between the germline ends. CDR1 is GTSNPN and CDR2 is SVGIG in the germline V gene (reference sequence). The CDR3 reads CAWSVLMEWASPWEPLHF. The CDR3 DNA follows: TGTGCCTGGAGTGTACTAATGGAATGGGCCAGCCCCTGGGAACCCCTCCACTTT.

The count of this clonotype is one. The chain joins TRBV27 to TRBJ2-5, with TRBD2 matching 10 bases. Per the germline V gene, CDR1 is MNHEY and CDR2 is SMNVEV (reference sequence). CDR3 length: 15 amino acids. V was clipped by 2 bases and J by 4 bases; unmatched bases: 4. CDR3 region: CASSLLAGEVETQYF. The DNA for the CDR3 is TGTGCCAGCAGTTTACTAGCGGGAGAGGTAGAGACCCAGTACTTC.

This clonotype has a handful of counts. The genes are TRBV12-3 or TRBV12-4 and TRBJ2-7; TRBD2 aligns across 7 bases. V gave up 6 bases and J gave up 6 bases; unmatched junction bases: 5. The CDR3 contains 12 residues. The CDR3 here is CASSMGGGEQYF. CDR3 coding DNA: TGTGCCAGCAGCATGGGGGGGGGCGAGCAGTACTTC.

V gene TRBV4-1 combines with J gene TRBJ1-4; weak D call: TRBD1 (6 bases). CDR1 MGHRA and CDR2 YSYEKL come from the germline V gene. V lost 0 bases, J lost 8 bases, and 10 bases lay in between. The CDR3 totals 14 residues. The CDR3 nucleotides read TGCGCCAGCAGCCAAGAACCAGGGGTGGAAAAACTGTTTTTT. Encoded protein: CASSQEPGVEKLFF.

CDR3 loop: CASSQVLGLAQYNEQFF. DNA for the CDR3: TGTGCCAGCAGCCAAGTTTTAGGTCTAGCGCAGTACAATGAGCAGTTCTTC. The V and J genes are TRBV3-1 and TRBJ2-1, with D possibly TRBD2 on 6 matching bases. The CDR3 runs 17 residues. The ends were cut back, 1 base at V and 4 bases at J, with 17 bases in the middle. Germline V gene data show CDR1 as LGHDT and CDR2 as YNNKEL (reference sequence).

V usage is TRBV4-3 and J usage is TRBJ2-1; TRBD1 matches at 9 bases. V lost 0 bases to trimming and J lost 3 bases; unmatched junction nucleotides: 9. CDR3 size: 18 residues. Germline CDR1 is LGHNA and CDR2 is YSLEER. The CDR3 loop is CASSQEYHRGPLYNEQFF. CDR3 nucleotide sequence: TGCGCCAGCAGCCAAGAATATCACAGGGGGCCCCTCTACAATGAGCAGTTCTTC.

This clonotype has just one count. The gene calls are TRBV19 and TRBJ2-7; 11 bases align to TRBD1. Germline values: CDR1 LNHDA, CDR2 SQIVND (reference sequence). The V segment lost 6 bases and the J segment 4 bases; nucleotides outside the gene matches: 8. The CDR3 length is 15 residues. The chain's CDR3 is CASSPAGQGGYEQYF. The CDR3 DNA is TGTGCCAGTAGCCCGGCGGGACAGGGGGGTTACGAGCAGTACTTC.

Regarding this clonotype: One end of the junction does not line up with germline, which may come from a read error. This rearrangement joins TRBV27 to TRBJ1-1; D remains ambiguous. Germline V CDR1 and CDR2: MNHEY, SMNVEV (reference sequence). The CDR3 extends over 12 amino acids. CDR3: CASSSGNTEAFF. In DNA, the CDR3 is TGTGCCAGTAGTTCCGGGAACACTGAAGCTTTCTTT.